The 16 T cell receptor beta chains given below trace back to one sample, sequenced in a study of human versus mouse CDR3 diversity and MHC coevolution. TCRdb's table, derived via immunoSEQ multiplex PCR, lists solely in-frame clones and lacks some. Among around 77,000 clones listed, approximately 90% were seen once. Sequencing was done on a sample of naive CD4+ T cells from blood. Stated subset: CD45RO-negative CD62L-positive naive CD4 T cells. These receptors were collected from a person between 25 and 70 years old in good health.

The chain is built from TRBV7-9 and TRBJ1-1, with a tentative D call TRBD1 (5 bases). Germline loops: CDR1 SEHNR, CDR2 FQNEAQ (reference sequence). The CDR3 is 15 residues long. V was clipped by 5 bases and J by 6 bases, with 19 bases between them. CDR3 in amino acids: CASSPDGTQRAEAFF. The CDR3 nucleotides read TGTGCCAGCAGCCCGGACGGGACTCAAAGGGCTGAAGCTTTCTTT.

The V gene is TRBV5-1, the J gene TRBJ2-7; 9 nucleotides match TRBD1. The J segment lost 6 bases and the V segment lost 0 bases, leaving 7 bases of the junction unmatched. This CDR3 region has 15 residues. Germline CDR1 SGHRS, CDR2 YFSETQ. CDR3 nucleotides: TGCGCCAGCAGCTTGGTGGGACAGGGTGCCGTCGAGCAGTACTTC. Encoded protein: CASSLVGQGAVEQYF. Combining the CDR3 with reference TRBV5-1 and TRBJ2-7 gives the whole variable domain KAGVTQTPRYLIKTRGQQVTLSCSPISGHRSVSWYQQTPGQGLQFLFEYFSETQRNKGNFPGRFSGRQFSNSRSEMNVSTLELGDSALYLCASSLVGQGAVEQYFGPGTRLTVT.

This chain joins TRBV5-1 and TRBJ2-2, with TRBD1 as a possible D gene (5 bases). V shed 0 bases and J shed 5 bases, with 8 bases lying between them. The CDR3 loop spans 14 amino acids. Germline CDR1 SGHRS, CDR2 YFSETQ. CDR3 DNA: TGCGCCAGCAGCTTGGGACAGCCTACCGGGGAGCTGTTTTTT. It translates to CASSLGQPTGELFF.

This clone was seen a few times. Here the CDR3 DNA reads TGTGCCTGGAGTCAAAACGACAGGCTTATTTTCTTC. As protein: CAWSQNDRLIFF. The chain carries TRBV30 and TRBJ2-1; TRBD1 might be the D (6 bases). Germline V gene sequence: CDR1 GTSNPN, CDR2 SVGIG (reference sequence). The CDR3 has 12 amino acids. Trimming removed 2 bases from V and 16 bases from J, with 18 bases in between.

The CDR3 sequence is CASSDKVQAGGETQYF. The CDR3 DNA reads TGTGCCAGCAGCGATAAGGTACAAGCGGGGGGAGAGACCCAGTACTTC. V gene TRBV7-3 combines with J gene TRBJ2-5; TRBD2 aligns across 9 bases. This CDR3 is 16 amino acids long. V shed 5 bases, J shed 4 bases, and the junction held 11 bases outside the gene matches. CDR1 and CDR2 from the germline V gene are SGHTA and FQGTGA.

CDR3 nucleotide sequence: TGTGCCAGCAGTTTGTCCCGTACTAGCGCCAATGAGCAGTTCTTC. It yields the protein CASSLSRTSANEQFF. The chain uses TRBV28 and TRBJ2-1, with 7 nucleotides matching TRBD2. The junction had 8 bases not matched to a gene; V was cut back by 3 bases and J by 6 bases. Germline V lookup: CDR1 MDHEN, CDR2 SYDVKM. The CDR3 extends over 15 amino acids.

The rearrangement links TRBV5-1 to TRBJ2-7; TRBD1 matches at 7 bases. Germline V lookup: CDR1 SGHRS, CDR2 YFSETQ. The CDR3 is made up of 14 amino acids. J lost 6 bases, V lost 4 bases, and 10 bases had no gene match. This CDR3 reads CASSHDDREAEQYF. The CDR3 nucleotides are TGCGCCAGCAGCCATGACGACAGGGAAGCCGAGCAGTACTTC.

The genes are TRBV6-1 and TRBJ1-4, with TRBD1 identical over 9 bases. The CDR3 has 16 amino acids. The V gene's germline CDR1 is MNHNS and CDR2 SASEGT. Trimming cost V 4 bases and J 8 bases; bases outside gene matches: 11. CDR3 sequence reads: CASSANPGQGKEKLFF. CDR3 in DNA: TGTGCCAGCAGTGCTAACCCGGGACAGGGAAAGGAAAAACTGTTTTTT.

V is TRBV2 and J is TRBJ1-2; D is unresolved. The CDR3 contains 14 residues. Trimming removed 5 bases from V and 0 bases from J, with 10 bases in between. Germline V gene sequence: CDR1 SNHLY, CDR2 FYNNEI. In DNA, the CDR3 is TGTGCCAGCAGTCCAGGTGAAGCTAACTATGGCTACACCTTC. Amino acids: CASSPGEANYGYTF.

The CDR3 DNA is TGTGCCAGCAGCAGGGGGCTTTATGAGCAGTTCTTC. Protein sequence: CASSRGLYEQFF. This chain joins TRBV27 and TRBJ2-1, with 8 bases fitting TRBD1. Germline assignment: CDR1 MNHEY and CDR2 SMNVEV (reference sequence). This CDR3 region has 12 residues. Germline trimming cut 6 bases from V and 8 bases from J; bases unmatched to any gene: 3.

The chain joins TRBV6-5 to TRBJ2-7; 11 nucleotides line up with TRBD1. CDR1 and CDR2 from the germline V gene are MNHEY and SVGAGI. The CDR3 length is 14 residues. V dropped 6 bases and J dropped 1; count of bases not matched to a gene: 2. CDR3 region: CASRGTGGSYEQYF. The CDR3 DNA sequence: TGTGCCAGCAGGGGGACAGGGGGGTCCTACGAGCAGTACTTC.

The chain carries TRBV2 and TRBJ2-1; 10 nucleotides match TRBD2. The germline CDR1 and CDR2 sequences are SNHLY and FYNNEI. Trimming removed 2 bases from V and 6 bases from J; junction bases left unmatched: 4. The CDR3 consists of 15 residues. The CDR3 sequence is CASSERSGGLNEQFF. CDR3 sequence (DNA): TGTGCCAGCAGTGAACGTAGCGGGGGGCTCAATGAGCAGTTCTTC.

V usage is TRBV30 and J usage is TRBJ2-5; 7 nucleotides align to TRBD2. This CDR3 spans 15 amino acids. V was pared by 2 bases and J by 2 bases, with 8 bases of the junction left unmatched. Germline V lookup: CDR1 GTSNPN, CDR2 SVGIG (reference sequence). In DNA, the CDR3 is TGTGCCTGGAGTCACCCGGGACTAAAACAAGAGACCCAGTACTTC. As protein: CAWSHPGLKQETQYF.

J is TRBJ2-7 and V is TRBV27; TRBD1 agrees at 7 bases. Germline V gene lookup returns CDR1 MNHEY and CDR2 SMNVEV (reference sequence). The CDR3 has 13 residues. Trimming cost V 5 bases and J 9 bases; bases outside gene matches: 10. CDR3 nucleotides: TGTGCCAGCAGTGCAAGGGACAGACCTATGCAGTACTTC. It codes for CASSARDRPMQYF.

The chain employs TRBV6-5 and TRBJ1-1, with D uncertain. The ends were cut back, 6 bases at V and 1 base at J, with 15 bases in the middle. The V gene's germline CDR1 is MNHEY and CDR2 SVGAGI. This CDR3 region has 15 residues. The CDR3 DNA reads TGTGCCAGCAGACGCGGGAACCCGGGGAACACTGAAGCTTTCTTT. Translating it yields CASRRGNPGNTEAFF.

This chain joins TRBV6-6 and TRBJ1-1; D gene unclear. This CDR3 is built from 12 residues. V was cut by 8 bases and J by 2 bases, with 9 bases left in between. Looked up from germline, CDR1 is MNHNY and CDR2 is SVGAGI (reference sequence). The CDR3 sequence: CASHRANTEAFF. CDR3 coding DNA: TGTGCCAGCCACAGAGCTAACACTGAAGCTTTCTTT.